This T cell receptor beta chain was recorded in a study of CXCR3-negative and CXCR3-positive naive CD8 T cells (dated by TCRdb to between 2018 and 2021). Study-level background: About 135 million TRB reads were obtained in total, roughly 1.5 +/- 0.3 million reads per library. Diversity and physicochemical repertoire analyses covered about a dozen donors pooled from two independent experiments. Naive subsets from about five donors and memory cells from 3 donors were included in the TRBV-TRBJ cluster analysis. Study-wide conclusions, independent of this receptor: Surface CD5, linked to self-reactivity in mice, was comparable between naive subsets; TCR interaction strength was therefore also inferred from TRB CDR3 physicochemical properties. Both naive subsets had comparably high repertoire diversity, while memory CD8+ T cells had much lower repertoire diversity. Within the same donor, TRBV-TRBJ usage looked similar between naive CXCR3-negative and CXCR3-positive cells, but memory cells had distinct patterns. Freshly isolated PBMCs were used for most assays because CXCR3 expression partially decreased after cryopreservation. TRB CDR3s from CXCR3-positive naive cells showed higher hydrophobicity (lower Kidera factor 4), lower energy, and higher strength and volume indices than CXCR3-negative naive cells.

For each CD8+ T cell subset, flow sorting was done in triplicate, and about 300,000 cells per subset went directly into RLT lysis buffer. To exclude memory contaminants, naive CD8+ T cells were stringently defined as CD45RO-CCR7+CD27+CD95-. Peripheral blood mononuclear cells were isolated from buffy coats by standard density gradient centrifugation. Naive CXCR3-negative and CXCR3-positive CD8+ T cells were flow-sorted on a FACSAria III. Total RNA was extracted from sorted cells with an RNeasy Mini Kit. The sequencer was a NextSeq 550. The Human TCR Profiling Kit (MiLaboratory) was used to make UMI-labeled 5' RACE TRB cDNA libraries. cDNA synthesis used the entire amount of extracted RNA, and PCR amplification then used the entire amount of cDNA produced. Libraries were prepared in parallel with an identical number of PCR cycles. On the study's bioinformatics: About 50,000 +/- 9,200 unique UMI-labeled TRB cDNA molecules per library were extracted with MIGEC and MiXCR, with at least two reads per UMI required. On average, each library contained about 40,000 +/- 10,000 functional in-frame TRB CDR3 nucleotide clonotypes without stop codons. After downsampling to 5000 UMI-labeled TRB molecules per sample, diversity metrics, including normalized Shannon-Wiener and Chao1, were computed in VDJtools. For the central five CDR3 residues, VDJtools calculated physicochemical properties weighted by clonotype size, namely interaction energy, strength, volume and Kidera factor 4. Each CDR3 protein sequence appears as one entry after TCRdb reprocessed the reads, and no DNA is included. The V and J calls follow TCRdb's processing rather than the paper's. The table for this sample shows around 160,000 distinct CDR3 sequences. The top ten hold roughly 0.28% of the sample.

On this clonotype itself: There is no known antigen for this receptor.

The CDR3 goes from the cysteine to the phenylalanine over 13 residues. This entry has no DNA. The germline V gene (reference sequence) provides CDR1 SGHKS and CDR2 YYEKEE. The sequence was collected from a human donor in good health. Some clones in this sample may be carry-over from other donors' samples. The chain is made from TRBV5-5 and TRBJ2-7; no DNA is available, so the TRBD2 call from TCRdb remains unchecked. The sample consisted of naive CXCR3+ CD8+ T cells from blood. The sample's cell subset or site label, decoded: CD45RO-CCR7+CD27+CD95- naive CD8+ T cells expressing CXCR3 (TNR3+). The CDR3 has the sequence CATTGTADYEQYF.